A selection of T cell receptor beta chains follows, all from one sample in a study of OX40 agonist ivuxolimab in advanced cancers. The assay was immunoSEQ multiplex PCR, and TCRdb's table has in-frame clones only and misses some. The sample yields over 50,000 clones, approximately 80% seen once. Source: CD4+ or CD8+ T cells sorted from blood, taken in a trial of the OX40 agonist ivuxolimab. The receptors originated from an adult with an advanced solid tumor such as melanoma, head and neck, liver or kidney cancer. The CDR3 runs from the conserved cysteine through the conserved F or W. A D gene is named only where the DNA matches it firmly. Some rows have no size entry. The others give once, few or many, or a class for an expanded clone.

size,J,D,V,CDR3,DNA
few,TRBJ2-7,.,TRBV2,CASIYDSVLYEQYF,TGTGCCAGCATCTATGATTCAGTGCTCTACGAGCAGTACTTC
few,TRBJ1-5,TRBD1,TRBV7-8,CASSFYRGGRSNQPQHF,TGTGCCAGCAGCTTTTATCGAGGGGGCAGAAGCAATCAGCCCCAGCATTTT
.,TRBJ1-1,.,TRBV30,CAWGLDARNTEAFF,TGTGCCTGGGGTCTGGACGCCAGGAACACTGAAGCTTTCTTT
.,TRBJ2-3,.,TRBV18,CASSPVTGVGTDTQYF,TGTGCCAGCTCACCGGTGACGGGGGTCGGCACAGATACGCAGTATTTT
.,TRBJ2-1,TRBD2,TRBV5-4,CASSGGGIYRFNEQFF,TGTGCCAGCAGTGGGGGGGGTATATACAGGTTCAATGAGCAGTTCTTC
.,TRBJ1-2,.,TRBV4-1,CASSHHRDAGYTF,TGCGCCAGCAGCCACCACAGGGATGCTGGCTACACCTTC
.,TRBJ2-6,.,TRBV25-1,CASSPSSAGANVLTF,TGTGCCAGCAGCCCGTCGAGTGCTGGGGCCAACGTCCTGACTTTC
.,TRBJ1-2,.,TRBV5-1,CASSVKSGGGYTF,TGCGCCAGCAGCGTTAAATCGGGAGGTGGCTACACCTTC
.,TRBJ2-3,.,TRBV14,CASSQPLSGTGTDTQYF,TGTGCCAGCAGCCAACCCCTTTCCGGGACTGGTACAGATACGCAGTATTTT
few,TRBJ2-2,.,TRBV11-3,CASSLQGPTGELFF,TGTGCCAGCAGCTTGCAGGGGCCCACCGGGGAGCTGTTTTTT
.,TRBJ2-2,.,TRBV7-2,CASSLKNPGELFF,TGTGCCAGCAGCTTAAAAAACCCCGGGGAGCTGTTTTTT
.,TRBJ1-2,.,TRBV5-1,CASSSQTGQVYGYTF,TGCGCCAGCAGCTCACAGACAGGCCAGGTCTATGGCTACACCTTC